The count of the clone carrying this T cell receptor beta chain is one. Antigen unknown. This sample was included in a study of cytomegalovirus exposure and HLA in healthy donors. The study's findings and limits: Researchers counted some 150 TCR beta chains as cytomegalovirus-associated.

Primers for the PCR totalled 60 Vbeta and 13 Jbeta. The method was immunoSEQ multiplex PCR; TCRdb's version includes in-frame clones alone and lacks a portion of them. The table records around 140,000 clones, approximately 80% of them present only once. The ends were cut back, 0 bases at V and 2 bases at J, with 7 bases in the middle. Per germline, CDR1 KGHSH and CDR2 LQKENI. The CDR3 length is 15 residues. V gene TRBV18 combines with J gene TRBJ2-2; possibly TRBD2 for D (6 bases). This TCR came from a man between 25 and 39 years old in good health and CMV-seropositive. Sequencing was performed on PBMCs. The CDR3, as DNA: TGTGCCAGCTCACCACCAGGGACTAACACCGGGGAGCTGTTTTTT. It yields the protein CASSPPGTNTGELFF. Based on the CDR3 plus reference TRBV18 and TRBJ2-2, the full variable domain is NAGVMQNPRHLVRRRGQEARLRCSPMKGHSHVYWYRQLPEEGLKFMVYLQKENIIDESGMPKERFSAEFPKEGPSILRIQQVVRGDSAAYFCASSPPGTNTGELFFGEGSRLTVL.